The T cell receptor beta chain described here comes from a study of T cells in Graves' hyperthyroidism and ophthalmopathy. Findings and caveats of the study: By a 13 V-J model, ophthalmopathy was set apart from stable hyperthyroidism.

This clonotype has at least ten counts. Its specificity is not known. Amplified regions were TCR beta CDR3 sequences from RNA transcripts. In the first-round RT-PCR of the TCR CDR3, the HTBI primer set was used. MiXCR was run by TCRdb on the multiplex PCR reads, yielding one entry per CDR3 protein. This sample has under 450,000 distinct CDR3 sequences, with roughly 14% found just once. Deletions cut 8 bases from V and 2 bases from J, with 15 bases between. CDR3 size: 14 residues. Germline V gene sequence: CDR1 SGHTA, CDR2 FQGNSA. The PBMCs were sourced from fresh peripheral blood (about 10 ml). This chain joins TRBV7-2 and TRBJ2-5; weak D call: TRBD1 (6 bases). This TCR was sampled from a woman in her late teens or twenties with Graves' hyperthyroidism. Material for sequencing was blood. Written as DNA, the CDR3 is TGTGCCAGCTTACGAACAGGGCTTCAAGAGACCCAGTACTTC. Protein product: CASLRTGLQETQYF.